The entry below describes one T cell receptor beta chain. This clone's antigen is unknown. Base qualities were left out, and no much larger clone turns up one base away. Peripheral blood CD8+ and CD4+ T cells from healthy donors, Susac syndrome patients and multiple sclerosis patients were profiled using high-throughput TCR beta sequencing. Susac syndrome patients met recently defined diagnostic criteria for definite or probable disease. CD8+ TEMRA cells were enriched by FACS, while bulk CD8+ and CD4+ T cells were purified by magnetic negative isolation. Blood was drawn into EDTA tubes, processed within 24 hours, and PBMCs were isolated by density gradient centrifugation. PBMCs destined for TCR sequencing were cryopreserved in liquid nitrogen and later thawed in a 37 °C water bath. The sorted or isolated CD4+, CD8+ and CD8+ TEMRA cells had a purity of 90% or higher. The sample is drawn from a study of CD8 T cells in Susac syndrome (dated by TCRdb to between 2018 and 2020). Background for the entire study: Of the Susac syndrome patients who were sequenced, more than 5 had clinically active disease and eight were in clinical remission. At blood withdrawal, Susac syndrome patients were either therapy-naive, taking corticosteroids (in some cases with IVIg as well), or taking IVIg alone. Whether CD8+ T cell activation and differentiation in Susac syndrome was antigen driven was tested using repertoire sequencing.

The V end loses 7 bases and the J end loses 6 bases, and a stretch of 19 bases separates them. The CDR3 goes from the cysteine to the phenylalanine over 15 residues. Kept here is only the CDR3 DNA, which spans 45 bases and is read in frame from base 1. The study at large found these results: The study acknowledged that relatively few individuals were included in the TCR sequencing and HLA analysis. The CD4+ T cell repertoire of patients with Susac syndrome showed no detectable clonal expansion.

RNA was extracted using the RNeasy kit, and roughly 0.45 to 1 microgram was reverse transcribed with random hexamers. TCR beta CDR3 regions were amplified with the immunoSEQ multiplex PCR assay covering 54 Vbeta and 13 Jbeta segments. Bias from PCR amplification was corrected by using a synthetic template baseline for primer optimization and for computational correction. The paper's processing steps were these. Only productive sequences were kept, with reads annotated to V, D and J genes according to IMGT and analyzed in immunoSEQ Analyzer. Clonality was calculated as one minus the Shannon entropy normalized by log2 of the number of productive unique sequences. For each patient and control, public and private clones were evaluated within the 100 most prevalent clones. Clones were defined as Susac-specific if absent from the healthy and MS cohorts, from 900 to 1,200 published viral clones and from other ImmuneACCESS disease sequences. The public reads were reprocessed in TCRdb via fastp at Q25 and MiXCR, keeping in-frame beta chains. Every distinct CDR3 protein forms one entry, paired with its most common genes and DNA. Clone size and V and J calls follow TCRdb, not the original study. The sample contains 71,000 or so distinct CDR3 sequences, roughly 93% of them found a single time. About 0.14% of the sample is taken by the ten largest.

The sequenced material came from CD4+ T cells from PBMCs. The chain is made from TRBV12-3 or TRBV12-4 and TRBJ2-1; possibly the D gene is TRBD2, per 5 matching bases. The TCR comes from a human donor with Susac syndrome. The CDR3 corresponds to CASTPVRAGVNEQFF. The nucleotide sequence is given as TGTGCCAGCACCCCGGTGAGGGCCGGGGTCAATGAGCAGTTCTTC.